This TCR beta chain was identified during a study of blood T cell repertoires in COVID-19. Study-level information: The samples span acute and convalescent COVID-19 from the United States, Italy and Spain. In each case, the material was cDNA or gDNA derived from T cells, B-cell-depleted T cells, or PBMCs.

Original analysis: Amplification with reference gene primers provided the estimates of nucleated cell counts. Assay used: immunoSEQ multiplex PCR; TCRdb lists only in-frame clones, some missing. For V, J and clone size, that table is used; D and trimming come from the DNA. This sample has under 150,000 clones, with 85% found just once. Trimming pared 8 bases from V and 3 bases from J, leaving 9 bases between. This CDR3 contains 12 residues. Germline V CDR1 and CDR2: LNHDA, SQIVND (reference sequence). This TCR derives from a human donor in a cohort sampled during active COVID-19. The sequenced sample consisted of peripheral blood. V gene TRBV19 combines with J gene TRBJ2-3; weak D call: TRBD2 (5 bases). The CDR3, as DNA: TGTGCCAGTCTCGGGATTACAGATACGCAGTATTTT. Translating it yields CASLGITDTQYF.